These 17 T cell receptor beta chains were sequenced from one sample in a study of blood T cells in healthy people across ages. A J-beta primer mix and a sample-barcoded 5' primer were used in a second PCR of roughly 7 to 12 cycles. Via MiXCR, TCRdb re-called the 5' RACE reads, giving one row per CDR3 protein. The profile covers 600,000 to 800,000 distinct CDR3 sequences, with around 21% appearing a single time and 3% to 4.5% taken by the ten largest. Material: blood. Source of these receptors: a man aged 65-85 years in good health.

In its sample, this clonotype was seen many times. Sequence at one end of the junction differs from germline and may be a read error. V and J are TRBV4-3 and TRBJ2-7; the D gene is possibly TRBD1 (6 bases). The CDR3 has 16 amino acids. Germline lookup yields CDR1 LGHNA and CDR2 YSLEER. CDR3 residues: CASSQDSHRESSEQYF. The CDR3 DNA reads TGCGCCAGCAGCCAAGATTCGCACAGGGAATCCTCCGAGCAGTACTTC.

The gene calls are TRBV7-2 and TRBJ2-7; 7 nucleotides align to TRBD1. J gave up 2 bases and V 1 base, and 8 bases lay outside the gene matches. Germline loops: CDR1 SGHTA, CDR2 FQGNSA. The CDR3 has 16 amino acids. The CDR3 reads CASSLDSTGYTYEQYF. In DNA, the CDR3 is TGTGCCAGCAGCTTAGATTCGACAGGGTACACCTACGAGCAGTACTTC.

The chain joins TRBV30 to TRBJ1-4; no definite D call. Trimming left V 0 bases short and J 8 bases short, with 4 bases between. The CDR3 loop spans 11 amino acids. Germline CDR1 is GTSNPN and CDR2 is SVGIG (reference sequence). CDR3 nucleotides: TGTGCCTGGAGTGTCTCGGAAAAACTGTTTTTT. Amino acid sequence: CAWSVSEKLFF.

The chain uses TRBV14 and TRBJ2-7; D not certain. This CDR3 contains 13 residues. Per the germline V gene, CDR1 is SGHDN and CDR2 is FVKESK. V lost 6 bases to trimming and J lost 2 bases, with 11 bases between them. For the CDR3, the DNA is TGTGCCAGCAGTCAGACAACTCCCTACGAGCAGTACTTC. This encodes CASSQTTPYEQYF.

Regarding this clonotype: An end of the junction differs from the germline gene, which may be a read error. For the CDR3, the DNA is TGTGCCAGCAGCGGGACTAGAACAGCAGGTACGCAGTACTTT. Its protein is CASSGTRTAGTQYF. This rearrangement joins TRBV7-2 to TRBJ2-3; 8 bases align to TRBD2. Germline V CDR1 and CDR2: SGHTA, FQGNSA. The CDR3 has 14 amino acids.

This rearrangement joins TRBV27 to TRBJ2-7; 9 nucleotides match TRBD1. With 6 bases clipped from V and 6 bases from J, the junction kept 9 bases outside the gene matches. Germline V gene sequence: CDR1 MNHEY, CDR2 SMNVEV (reference sequence). The CDR3 sequence is 14 residues long. The chain's CDR3 is CASRRDRVPLEQYF. CDR3 bases: TGTGCCAGCAGGAGGGACAGGGTCCCCCTCGAGCAGTACTTC.

Only a few counts were recorded for this clonotype. The CDR3 here is CASSLRGGNGYTF. CDR3 nucleotides: TGTGCCAGCAGCTTACGCGGGGGGAATGGCTACACCTTC. The J gene is TRBJ1-2, the V gene TRBV7-9; D is possibly TRBD1 (5 bases). V lost 2 bases and J 6 bases, leaving 10 bases between the germline ends. Germline CDR1 and CDR2: SEHNR and FQNEAQ (reference sequence). This CDR3 has 13 amino acids.

The V call is TRBV12-3 or TRBV12-4, the J call TRBJ2-2; a possible D gene is TRBD1 (5 bases). The V and J ends lost 2 bases and 7 bases respectively, with 8 bases between them. The CDR3 contains 13 residues. CDR3 region: CASSLSGHGELFF. The CDR3 bases are TGTGCCAGCAGTTTATCTGGACACGGGGAGCTGTTTTTT.

The chain employs TRBV20-1 and TRBJ2-2; 9 positions match TRBD2. CDR1 and CDR2 (germline): DFQATT, SNEGSKA (reference sequence). V shed 3 bases, J shed 7 bases, and the junction held 12 bases outside the gene matches. There are 16 residues in the CDR3. CDR3 sequence: CSARWIAGVKGGELFF. Here the CDR3 DNA reads TGCAGTGCTAGGTGGATAGCGGGAGTGAAGGGCGGGGAGCTGTTTTTT.

This clonotype was recorded a few times. The V gene is TRBV5-1, the J gene TRBJ2-5; 8 bases are shared with TRBD1. Germline CDR1 and CDR2: SGHRS and YFSETQ. V was clipped by 2 bases and J by 5 bases; unmatched bases: 8. The CDR3 consists of 15 residues. This CDR3 reads CASSFGQGLWETQYF. For the CDR3, the DNA is TGCGCCAGCAGCTTTGGACAGGGTCTGTGGGAGACCCAGTACTTC. The variable domain in full, completed from reference TRBV5-1 and TRBJ2-5, reads KAGVTQTPRYLIKTRGQQVTLSCSPISGHRSVSWYQQTPGQGLQFLFEYFSETQRNKGNFPGRFSGRQFSNSRSEMNVSTLELGDSALYLCASSFGQGLWETQYFGPGTRLLVL.

This clonotype was observed many times. The chain recombines TRBV10-3 with TRBJ2-1; no definite D call. V was shortened by 3 bases and J by 6 bases, with 9 bases between the two germline ends. The CDR3 is 13 residues long. CDR1 is ENHRY and CDR2 is SYGVKD in the germline V gene. This CDR3 reads CAISEAETNEQFF. DNA for the CDR3: TGTGCCATCAGTGAAGCTGAGACCAATGAGCAGTTCTTC.

A word on this clonotype: Just one base apart from a much larger clone, this may be a read error. V usage is TRBV7-2 and J usage is TRBJ2-5, with D hard to call. The assigned J gene may be wrong: the sequence end matches TRBJ2-1 better. The CDR3 extends over 11 amino acids. CDR1 and CDR2 (germline): SGHTA, FQGNSA. CDR3 nucleotide sequence: TGTGCCGGCAGCTTCACGGATGAGCAGTTCTTC. It specifies CAGSFTDEQFF.

The rearrangement links TRBV3-1 to TRBJ1-6; D call uncertain. Germline V gives CDR1 LGHDT, CDR2 YNNKEL (reference sequence). V lost 5 bases to trimming and J lost 5 bases, with 4 bases between them. CDR3 length: 12 residues. The CDR3 DNA reads as TGTGCCAGCAGCAGGAATAATTCACCCCTCCACTTT. It codes for CASSRNNSPLHF.

In its sample, this clonotype was seen once. The V and J genes are TRBV20-1 and TRBJ2-3; tentatively, D is TRBD1 (5 bases). V was trimmed by 6 bases and J by 3 bases, leaving 19 bases between them. Germline V gene lookup returns CDR1 DFQATT and CDR2 SNEGSKA (reference sequence). The CDR3 is 15 residues long. For the CDR3, the DNA is TGCAGTGCGAACTCAGGGTTGAGAAAAACAGATACGCAGTATTTT. Translating gives CSANSGLRKTDTQYF.

The sample holds a few counts of this clonotype. The CDR3 is CASSPKQKTNTGELFF. DNA of the CDR3: TGTGCCAGCAGCCCTAAACAAAAAACGAACACCGGGGAGCTGTTTTTT. The V gene is TRBV6-6, the J gene TRBJ2-2; D is ambiguous. Germline CDR1 reads MNHNY; CDR2 reads SVGAGI (reference sequence). Trimming took off 6 bases at V and 0 bases at J, with 14 bases between the two ends. The CDR3 contains 16 residues.

This clonotype was picked up a small number of times. V is TRBV12-3 or TRBV12-4 and J is TRBJ2-5, with TRBD1 matching 11 bases. The CDR3 length is 16 residues. J lost 5 bases, V lost 5 bases, and 10 bases had no gene match. The CDR3 region is CASSPGGTGGLETQYF. The CDR3 DNA is TGTGCCAGCAGTCCCGGGGGGACAGGGGGTTTGGAGACCCAGTACTTC.

This clonotype was seen more than once but under ten times. V is TRBV6-5 and J is TRBJ1-5, with D hard to call. The length of the CDR3 is 13 residues. Germline CDR1 MNHEY, CDR2 SVGAGI. Trimming took off 4 bases at V and 4 bases at J, with 8 bases between the two ends. CDR3 region: CASSFRLNQPQHF. The CDR3 coding sequence is TGTGCCAGCAGTTTCCGACTGAATCAGCCCCAGCATTTT.